One and the same sample provided the 22 T cell receptor beta chains below, sequenced in a study of cytomegalovirus exposure and HLA in healthy donors. PCR used 60 Vbeta primers and 13 Jbeta primers. The protocol was immunoSEQ multiplex PCR, while the TCRdb copy is restricted to in-frame clones and leaves out a portion. The sample gives more than 85,000 clones, approximately 87% of which show up once; just over 2.5% is in the top ten. Specimen: PBMCs. These TCRs come from a man aged 35 to 55 in good health and CMV-seronegative.

DNA for the CDR3: TGTGCCAGCAGCCCTGCTACCGGGACTGGTCGAAACGAGCAGTACTTC. The encoded protein is CASSPATGTGRNEQYF. J is TRBJ2-7 and V is TRBV11-2; D is perhaps TRBD2 (6 bases). The germline CDR1 and CDR2 sequences are SGHAT and FQNNGV. The V end was cut by 5 bases, the J end by 5 bases, with 22 bases between. The CDR3 length is 16 residues.

This clone was detected a few times. The rearrangement links TRBV29-1 to TRBJ2-1; TRBD2 is a possible D gene (5 bases). There are 13 residues in the CDR3. The germline gives CDR1 SQVTM, CDR2 ANQGSEA. The V gene lost 3 bases and the J gene lost 0 bases, with 6 bases spanning the gap. This chain's CDR3 is CSVEEASYNEQFF. The CDR3 DNA reads TGCAGCGTTGAGGAGGCCTCCTACAATGAGCAGTTCTTC.

This chain joins TRBV14 and TRBJ2-1; 9 nucleotides agree with TRBD1. Germline V gene data show CDR1 as SGHDN and CDR2 as FVKESK. CDR3 length: 17 amino acids. The trim removed 1 base at V and 7 bases at J, leaving 11 bases unmatched. The CDR3: CASSQGDGTGIYNEQFF. CDR3 nucleotide sequence: TGTGCCAGCAGCCAAGGCGACGGGACAGGGATTTATAATGAGCAGTTCTTC.

This chain joins TRBV7-2 and TRBJ2-7, with TRBD2 matching 8 bases. J was trimmed by 3 bases and V by 3 bases; bases with no gene match: 13. Germline V CDR1 and CDR2: SGHTA, FQGNSA. This CDR3 spans 17 amino acids. The CDR3 spells CASSFASPGAGDYEQYF. CDR3 coding DNA: TGTGCCAGCAGCTTCGCCTCCCCGGGAGCGGGGGACTACGAGCAGTACTTC.

The gene calls are TRBV19 and TRBJ2-4; 7 positions agree with TRBD1. The ends lost 1 base at V and 3 bases at J; junction bases unmatched: 9. Germline CDR1 reads LNHDA; CDR2 reads SQIVND (reference sequence). CDR3 length: 17 residues. CDR3 in DNA: TGTGCCAGTAGTATAGCGGGACAGCAAGCAATCAAAAACATTCAGTACTTC. Translating it yields CASSIAGQQAIKNIQYF.

CDR3 nucleotide sequence: TGTGCCAGTAGTGCTGGGACTATGAAGGGGGAGCCCCAGCATTTT. As protein: CASSAGTMKGEPQHF. The J gene is TRBJ1-5, the V gene TRBV19; D is perhaps TRBD1 (6 bases). The CDR3 has 15 amino acids. Germline CDR1 is LNHDA and CDR2 is SQIVND (reference sequence). Trimming took off 5 bases at V and 8 bases at J, with 19 bases between the two ends.

The chain is built from TRBV5-1 and TRBJ1-2; D might be TRBD1 (6 bases). Germline-derived CDR1 and CDR2 are SGHRS and YFSETQ. The CDR3 is 13 residues long. The V and J ends lost 0 bases and 6 bases respectively, with 9 bases between them. Here the CDR3 reads CASSLDRVNGYTF. CDR3 nucleotide sequence: TGCGCCAGCAGCTTGGACAGGGTTAATGGCTACACCTTC.

This sequence joins TRBV9 and TRBJ2-3; possibly TRBD2 for D (6 bases). CDR1 is SGDLS, CDR2 YYNGEE, per germline. V was pared by 4 bases and J by 8 bases, with 20 bases between. This CDR3 is 15 amino acids long. The CDR3 protein is CASSLRLGGGSTQYF. CDR3 nucleotide sequence: TGTGCCAGCAGCCTGAGGCTAGGTGGGGGGAGTACGCAGTATTTT.

This clone was counted a single time. This chain connects TRBV10-3 to TRBJ2-5; 9 bases agree with TRBD1. This CDR3 is 14 amino acids long. In germline, CDR1 is ENHRY, CDR2 SYGVKD. Losses at the gene ends were 6 bases for V and 5 bases for J; bases not matched to a gene: 7. The CDR3 DNA follows: TGTGCCATCAGGGGGGGACAGGGCCAGGAGACCCAGTACTTC. This translates into CAIRGGQGQETQYF.

The chain couples TRBV5-6 to TRBJ2-7; 9 positions agree with TRBD1. CDR1 SGHDT and CDR2 YYEEEE come from the germline V gene. CDR3 length: 15 amino acids. V was clipped by 3 bases and J by 4 bases; unmatched bases: 8. Here the CDR3 DNA reads TGTGCCAGCAGCTCGACCGGGACAGGGAAGTACGAGCAGTACTTC. This codes for CASSSTGTGKYEQYF.

This clone was detected only a few times. The rearrangement joins TRBV4-1 to TRBJ2-7, with D possibly TRBD2 on 6 matching bases. Germline CDR1 and CDR2: MGHRA and YSYEKL. Trimming removed 0 bases at V and 2 bases at J, with 17 bases between. CDR3 length equals 17 residues. CDR3 DNA sequence: TGCGCCAGCAGCCAAGATGTGGCTAGCGAACTCCCCTACGAGCAGTACTTC. As protein: CASSQDVASELPYEQYF.

The V call is TRBV27, the J call TRBJ1-1; D is unclear. Trimming cost V 8 bases and J 2 bases, with 15 bases left between them. Germline loops: CDR1 MNHEY, CDR2 SMNVEV (reference sequence). The CDR3 has 14 residues. Here the CDR3 reads CASAPLSSNTEAFF. CDR3 nucleotide sequence: TGTGCCAGCGCGCCCCTCTCGAGTAACACTGAAGCTTTCTTT.

J is TRBJ1-1 and V is TRBV29-1; D might be TRBD1 (6 bases). Germline values: CDR1 SQVTM, CDR2 ANQGSEA. Deletions cut 5 bases from V and 10 bases from J, with 17 bases between. The CDR3 contains 12 residues. The DNA for the CDR3 is TGCAGCGTTCCCCCGGACAGCGAGGGAGCTTTCTTT. This encodes CSVPPDSEGAFF.

This chain uses TRBV18 with TRBJ2-1; 11 bases agree with TRBD2. V lost 3 bases to trimming and J lost 6 bases; unmatched junction nucleotides: 10. The CDR3 loop spans 17 amino acids. Germline CDR1 and CDR2: KGHSH and LQKENI. The CDR3 loop is CASSPLPTSGVGNEQFF. The CDR3 DNA reads as TGTGCCAGCTCACCCCTCCCGACTAGCGGGGTGGGCAATGAGCAGTTCTTC.

The rearrangement joins TRBV7-3 to TRBJ2-7; 9 bases match TRBD1. The CDR3 extends over 14 amino acids. Looked up from germline, CDR1 is SGHTA and CDR2 is FQGTGA. V was clipped by 5 bases and J by 4 bases; unmatched bases: 6. In DNA, the CDR3 is TGTGCCAGCAGCAACGACAGGGGGGGATACGAGCAGTACTTC. Protein: CASSNDRGGYEQYF.

This clone has only one observation. The CDR3 DNA is TGTGCCAGCAGCCCAAGGGGAGGGACAGGGGGGACGCAGTATTTT. The encoded protein is CASSPRGGTGGTQYF. The chain couples TRBV7-9 to TRBJ2-3, with TRBD1 identical over 11 bases. V gave up 5 bases and J gave up 9 bases; unmatched junction bases: 10. Germline lookup yields CDR1 SEHNR and CDR2 FQNEAQ (reference sequence). The CDR3 length is 15 residues.

The genes are TRBV6-5 and TRBJ1-1; TRBD1 agrees at 7 bases. The CDR3 runs to 13 residues. CDR1 MNHEY and CDR2 SVGAGI come from the germline V gene. Trimming took 7 bases from V and 5 from J; bases not matched to a gene: 7. The CDR3 DNA sequence: TGTGCCAGCAAGAAGGCAGGGGGTACTGAAGCTTTCTTT. It yields the protein CASKKAGGTEAFF.

This chain links TRBV19 with TRBJ1-2; D unresolved. The germline V gene has CDR1 LNHDA and CDR2 SQIVND (reference sequence). CDR3 size: 15 residues. Trimming took off 4 bases at V and 5 bases at J, with 17 bases between the two ends. The CDR3 region is CASSTDWNSKYGYTF. The CDR3 DNA reads as TGTGCCAGTAGTACCGACTGGAACTCAAAATATGGCTACACCTTC.

This chain links TRBV18 with TRBJ1-1, with 8 bases that match TRBD1. The junction had 11 bases not matched to a gene; V was cut back by 4 bases and J by 7 bases. CDR1 and CDR2 (germline): KGHSH, LQKENI. This CDR3 contains 15 residues. CDR3 sequence (DNA): TGTGCCAGCTCACTCCAAGGACAGGGCTTATTTGAAGCTTTCTTT. It is translated as CASSLQGQGLFEAFF. Combining the CDR3 with reference TRBV18 and TRBJ1-1 gives the whole variable domain NAGVMQNPRHLVRRRGQEARLRCSPMKGHSHVYWYRQLPEEGLKFMVYLQKENIIDESGMPKERFSAEFPKEGPSILRIQQVVRGDSAAYFCASSLQGQGLFEAFFGQGTRLTVV.

The chain employs TRBV30 and TRBJ1-2, with TRBD1 matching 9 bases. CDR1 GTSNPN and CDR2 SVGIG come from the germline V gene (reference sequence). V shed 3 bases and J 8 bases; nucleotides not matched to a gene: 4. The length of the CDR3 is 12 residues. The CDR3 DNA reads TGTGCCTGGAGGACAGGGGGTTTGGGCTACACCTTC. Protein: CAWRTGGLGYTF.

This CDR3 is CARSLVAGSIYGYTF. CDR3 DNA: TGTGCCAGAAGTCTAGTAGCAGGGTCCATCTATGGCTACACCTTC. V usage is TRBV5-3 and J usage is TRBJ1-2; tentatively, D is TRBD1 (5 bases). TRBV5-3 is flagged as an ORF with uncertain function. Deletions cut 5 bases from V and 4 bases from J, with 18 bases between. This CDR3 is 15 amino acids long.

J is TRBJ1-3 and V is TRBV25-1; 8 bases are shared with TRBD1. There are 15 residues in the CDR3. Germline V gene sequence: CDR1 MGHDK, CDR2 SYGVNS. V trimming: 3 bases; J trimming: 5 bases; junction bases outside the gene matches: 6. CDR3 amino acids: CASSDSQGVRNTIYF. The CDR3 coding sequence is TGTGCCAGCAGTGATTCACAGGGGGTCCGAAACACCATATATTTT.